These 10 T cell receptor beta chains were sequenced from one sample in a study of blood T cell repertoires in COVID-19. The assay was immunoSEQ multiplex PCR, and TCRdb's table has in-frame clones only and misses some. This table holds approximately 57,000 clones, approximately 82% found once. The sample taken for sequencing was peripheral blood. The receptors here all came from a woman of 80 years or more with acute or convalescent COVID-19.

The chain joins TRBV2 to TRBJ1-5, with D possibly TRBD1 on 5 matching bases. This CDR3 spans 17 amino acids. V gave up 5 bases and J gave up 0 bases, with 17 bases separating them. The germline V gene encodes CDR1 SNHLY and CDR2 FYNNEI. CDR3 sequence (DNA): TGTGCCAGCAGTTTTACAGGAGACCTATATAGCAATCAGCCCCAGCATTTT. It is translated as CASSFTGDLYSNQPQHF.

The chain recombines TRBV7-9 with TRBJ2-3; TRBD2 aligns across 9 bases. This CDR3 region has 15 residues. In germline, CDR1 is SEHNR, CDR2 FQNEAQ (reference sequence). J was trimmed by 2 bases and V by 4 bases; bases with no gene match: 4. CDR3 sequence reads: CASSSGTSPTDTQYF. The CDR3 region has the DNA TGTGCCAGCAGCTCCGGGACTAGCCCCACAGATACGCAGTATTTT.

The chain joins TRBV29-1 to TRBJ2-2, with D uncertain. Germline-derived CDR1 and CDR2 are SQVTM and ANQGSEA. CDR3 length equals 13 residues. V was trimmed by 0 bases and J by 6 bases, leaving 8 bases between them. The CDR3 DNA follows: TGCAGCGTTGAAGATCCGGCGGCCGGGGAGCTGTTTTTT. Its translation is CSVEDPAAGELFF.

The CDR3 bases are TGCAGCGTTAAGATTCCGGGACTAGCGGGAGGGCCTGGAACCGGGGAGCTGTTTTTT. Its translation is CSVKIPGLAGGPGTGELFF. The gene calls are TRBV29-1 and TRBJ2-2; 16 bases are shared with TRBD2. The CDR3 runs to 19 residues. In germline, CDR1 is SQVTM, CDR2 ANQGSEA. With V trimmed by 5 bases and J by 5 bases, 14 bases remained unmatched.

This sequence joins TRBV7-6 and TRBJ2-6; the match to TRBD1 covers 7 bases. Germline assignment: CDR1 SGHVS and CDR2 FNYEAQ. The CDR3 has 16 amino acids. Trimming at V came to 5 bases and at J to 0 bases, leaving 4 bases not matched to a gene. The CDR3 sequence is CASSRTGSSGANVLTF. CDR3 DNA sequence: TGTGCCAGCAGCCGGACAGGTTCCTCTGGGGCCAACGTCCTGACTTTC.

This clone was seen once. The rearrangement uses TRBV27 and TRBJ2-7; possibly TRBD1 for D (5 bases). Germline CDR1 reads MNHEY; CDR2 reads SMNVEV (reference sequence). The V end lost 4 bases, the J end lost 5 bases, and 18 bases lay between the germline ends. The CDR3 is 15 residues long. The CDR3 region has the DNA TGTGCCAGCAGTTCCCCTTCGTCAGGGTGGCACGAGCAGTACTTC. Amino acids: CASSSPSSGWHEQYF.

The chain uses TRBV6-6 and TRBJ2-5, with a tentative D call TRBD1 (5 bases). The CDR3 length is 13 residues. Germline V CDR1 and CDR2: MNHNY, SVGAGI (reference sequence). Between the trimmed V and J ends, which lost 2 bases and 4 bases, there was a span of 8 bases. The CDR3 region has the DNA TGTGCCAGCAGTTACCCTAGGGGAGAGACCCAGTACTTC. Its translation is CASSYPRGETQYF.

The CDR3 DNA follows: TGTGCCAGCAGTTCAACAGGGGGAAAGAACACCGGGGAGCTGTTTTTT. As protein: CASSSTGGKNTGELFF. This sequence joins TRBV28 and TRBJ2-2, with 8 bases that match TRBD1. Germline CDR1 is MDHEN and CDR2 is SYDVKM. The CDR3 contains 16 residues. Unmatched junction bases numbered 5, after V lost 4 bases and J lost 1 base.

The V call is TRBV11-3, the J call TRBJ2-5, with TRBD2 matching over 7 bases. CDR3 length: 15 amino acids. CDR1 SGHNT and CDR2 YENEEA come from the germline V gene. V was pared by 3 bases and J by 1 base, with 5 bases of the junction left unmatched. The CDR3 loop is CASSFTGGPQETQYF. CDR3 sequence (DNA): TGTGCCAGCAGCTTTACGGGGGGACCCCAAGAGACCCAGTACTTC.

V usage is TRBV6-4 and J usage is TRBJ2-1; 10 bases are shared with TRBD2. Per germline, CDR1 MRHNA and CDR2 SNTAGT. The trim removed 2 bases at V and 10 bases at J, leaving 14 bases unmatched. This CDR3 is built from 17 residues. CDR3 region: CASSDTSGLAERVEQFF. CDR3 DNA: TGTGCCAGCAGTGACACCTCCGGACTAGCGGAGAGAGTCGAGCAGTTCTTC.